The rows below give T cell receptor beta chains drawn from one sample of a study of shared clonotypes between healthy human individuals. TCRdb's copy holds only in-frame clones and misses some; the assay was immunoSEQ multiplex PCR. This table holds about 2 million clones, roughly 94% found once. Source material: naive CD8+ T cells sorted from blood. These receptors all come from a man aged 18 to 29 in good health. CDR3s include the opening cysteine and the closing phenylalanine or tryptophan. Each record gives: V gene, J gene, CDR3 length, D gene, CDR3 DNA, CDR3 protein. D genes are given only for firm matches.

TRBV7-9	TRBJ2-7	13	.	TGTGCCAGCAGCTTAACCGGACAGACCGAGCAGTACTTC	CASSLTGQTEQYF
TRBV28	TRBJ2-7	13	.	TGTGCCAGCAGCCCGCCGAGTGGCTACGAGCAGTACTTC	CASSPPSGYEQYF
TRBV4-3	TRBJ2-7	15	.	TGCGCCAGCAGCCAAGATCAGGGAGATGGCTACGAGCAGTACTTC	CASSQDQGDGYEQYF
TRBV4-2	TRBJ2-5	14	.	TGTGCCAGCAGCGGAGGGGGGGGTCCAGAGACCCAGTACTTC	CASSGGGGPETQYF
TRBV30	TRBJ1-4	17	TRBD1	TGTGCCTGGAGCGAACCTGACAGGGCGTATGCTAATGAAAAACTGTTTTTT	CAWSEPDRAYANEKLFF
TRBV6-1	TRBJ2-7	13	.	TGTGCCAGCAGTTGGACCAAAGACTACGAGCAGTACTTC	CASSWTKDYEQYF
TRBV15	TRBJ2-7	13	.	TGTGCCACCAGCAGGGGGGACTCCTACGAGCAGTACTTC	CATSRGDSYEQYF
TRBV28	TRBJ1-2	14	.	TGTGCCAGCAGCGAGCCGGGCCCCAACTATGGCTACACCTTC	CASSEPGPNYGYTF
TRBV28	TRBJ1-2	12	.	TGTGCCAGCAGCAAAGGGGGTTATGGCTACACCTTC	CASSKGGYGYTF
TRBV6-5	TRBJ2-1	13	.	TGTGCCAGCAGTTACGATCTGGCCAATGAGCAGTTCTTC	CASSYDLANEQFF